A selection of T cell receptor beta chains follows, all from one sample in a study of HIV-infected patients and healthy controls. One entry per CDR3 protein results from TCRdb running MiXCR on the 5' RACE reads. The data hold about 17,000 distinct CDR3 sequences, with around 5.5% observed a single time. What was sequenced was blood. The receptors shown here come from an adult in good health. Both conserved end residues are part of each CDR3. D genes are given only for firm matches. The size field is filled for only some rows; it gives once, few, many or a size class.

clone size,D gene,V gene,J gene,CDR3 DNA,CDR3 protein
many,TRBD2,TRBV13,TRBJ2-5,TGTGCCAGCAGCTTAAGTGTATGGGCTAGCGGGGGAGAACCCCAAGAGACCCAGTACTTC,CASSLSVWASGGEPQETQYF
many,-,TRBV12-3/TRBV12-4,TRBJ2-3,TGTGCCACCAGTCTCGGGGGAAGCACAGATACGCAGTATTTT,CATSLGGSTDTQYF
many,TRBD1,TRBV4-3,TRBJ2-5,TGCGCCAGCAGCCTCACAGGGGGCGAGGAGACCCAGTACTTC,CASSLTGGEETQYF
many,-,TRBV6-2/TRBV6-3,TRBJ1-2,TGTGCCAGCAGTTACTCTGGGGTCAACTATGGCTACACCTTC,CASSYSGVNYGYTF
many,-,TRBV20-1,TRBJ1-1,TGCAGTGCTAGAGATCCGGGGATGAACACTGAAGCTTTCTTT,CSARDPGMNTEAFF
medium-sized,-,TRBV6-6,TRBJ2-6,TGTGCCAGCACCCAGGCCCAGGCCGGGGCCAACGTCCTGACTTTC,CASTQAQAGANVLTF
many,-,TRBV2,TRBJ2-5,TGTGCCAGCAGTGACCTGAACGTGTTACAAGAGACCCAGTACTTC,CASSDLNVLQETQYF
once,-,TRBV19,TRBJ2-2,TGTGCCAGTAGTATAAGAGGGGGGAACACCGGGGAGCTGTTTTTT,CASSIRGGNTGELFF
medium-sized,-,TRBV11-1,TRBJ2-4,TGTGCCAGCATGGACATTACGGGATACATTCAGTACTTC,CASMDITGYIQYF
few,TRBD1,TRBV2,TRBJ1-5,TGTGCCAGCAGCCGGACAGGGGCGAGTCAGCCCCAGCATTTT,CASSRTGASQPQHF
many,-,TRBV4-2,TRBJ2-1,TGTGCCAGCAGCCAAGCGTCAGGGGGGGTTCTCCCCCGGTATGAGCAGTTCTTC,CASSQASGGVLPRYEQFF
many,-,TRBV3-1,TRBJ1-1,TGTGCCAGCAGCCAGGCCGGGACACTCGAAGCTTTCTTT,CASSQAGTLEAFF
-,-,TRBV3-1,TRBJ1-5,TGTGCCAGCAGCCGAGTCCCTTGGCCCCTGTTCGGCAATCAGCCCCAGCATTTT,CASSRVPWPLFGNQPQHF
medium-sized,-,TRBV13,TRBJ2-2,TGTGCCAGCAGCTTAGCCGGGAACACCGGGGAGCTGTTTTTT,CASSLAGNTGELFF
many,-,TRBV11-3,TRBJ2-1,TGTGCCAGCAGCTCCACACGACGGACACGCCACAATGAGCAGTTCTTC,CASSSTRRTRHNEQFF
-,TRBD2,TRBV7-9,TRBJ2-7,TGTGCCAGCAGCCCCGTACGAGGACTAGCGATCTACGAGCAGTACTTC,CASSPVRGLAIYEQYF
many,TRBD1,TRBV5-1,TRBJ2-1,TGCGCCAGCAGCGCCTGGGACAGATACAATGAGCAGTTCTTC,CASSAWDRYNEQFF
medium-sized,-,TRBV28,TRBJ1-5,TGTGCCAGCAGCCCCCAGGGCCCCCTGACAGGAGGATTACAGCCCCAGCATTTT,CASSPQGPLTGGLQPQHF
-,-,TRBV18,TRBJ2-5,TGTGCCAGCTCACCACTCGGGACCCAGTACTTC,CASSPLGTQYF
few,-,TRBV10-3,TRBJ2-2,TGTGCCATCAGCCCCACGGGTGGGGGGCCCAACACCGGGGAGCTGTTTTTT,CAISPTGGGPNTGELFF
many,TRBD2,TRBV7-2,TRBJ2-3,TGTGCCAGCAGCTTAGCGACTAGCGGGGGGGCGGGCACAGATACGCAGTATTTT,CASSLATSGGAGTDTQYF
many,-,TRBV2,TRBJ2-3,TGTGCCAGCCCCTCGCAGAGGGCCCTAGGGGGTCGAACAGATACGCAGTATTTT,CASPSQRALGGRTDTQYF
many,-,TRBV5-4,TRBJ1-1,TGTGCCAGCAGCTTCTCCCGGGAACGAACTGAAGCTTTCTTT,CASSFSRERTEAFF
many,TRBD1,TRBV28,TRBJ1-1,TGTGCCAGCAGTCGCGTCGACAGGGATCTCACTGAAGCTTTCTTT,CASSRVDRDLTEAFF
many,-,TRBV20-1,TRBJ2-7,TGCAGTGCTAGCCCCCTTGGGTTAGCGGTCAGGAGGGGGCAGTACTTC,CSASPLGLAVRRGQYF
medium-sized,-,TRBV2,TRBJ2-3,TGTGCCAGCAGAGCCACAGGGATTAGCACAGATACGCAGTATTTT,CASRATGISTDTQYF
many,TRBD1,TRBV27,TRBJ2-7,TGTGCCAGCAGTTCGTACAGGGGGCGACGGGGCGAGCAGTACTTC,CASSSYRGRRGEQYF
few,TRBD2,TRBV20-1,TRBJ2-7,TGCAGTGCCACAACCGGGACTAGCGGGGGGCTGACGCAGTACTTC,CSATTGTSGGLTQYF
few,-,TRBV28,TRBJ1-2,TGTGCCAGCAGTTTAGAAACAGGGCCCTCCCGAAGTGATGGCTACACCTTC,CASSLETGPSRSDGYTF
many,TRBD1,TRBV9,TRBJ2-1,TGTGCCAGCAGCGTAACAGACAGGGGGGGGAATGAGCAGTTCTTC,CASSVTDRGGNEQFF
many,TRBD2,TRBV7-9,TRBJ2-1,TGTGCCAGCAGCTTAGCCCTAGCGGGGTCATACAATGAGCAGTTCTTC,CASSLALAGSYNEQFF
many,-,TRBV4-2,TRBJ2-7,TGTGCCAGCAGCCGGCAGTCCGGTATGAACGAGCAGTACTTC,CASSRQSGMNEQYF
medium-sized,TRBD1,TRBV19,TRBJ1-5,TGTGCCAGTAGTATGGACAGGGTGGAGCTTTATAGCAATCAGCCCCAGCATTTT,CASSMDRVELYSNQPQHF
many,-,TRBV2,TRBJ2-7,TGTGCCAGCAGCCCAGGGCCCTACTCCTACGAGCAGTACTTC,CASSPGPYSYEQYF
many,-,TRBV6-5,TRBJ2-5,TGTGCCAGCAGTCCCACGGGGGTCCGGGAGACCCAGTACTTC,CASSPTGVRETQYF
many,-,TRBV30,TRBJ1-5,TGTGCCTGGACCCAGGGTAGCAATCAGCCCCAGCATTTT,CAWTQGSNQPQHF
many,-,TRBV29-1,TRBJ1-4,TGCAGCGTTCGATTTAGTGAAAAACTGTTTTTT,CSVRFSEKLFF
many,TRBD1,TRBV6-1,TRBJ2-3,TGTGCCAGCAGACGGGACAGGGGGAGCACAGATACGCAGTATTTT,CASRRDRGSTDTQYF
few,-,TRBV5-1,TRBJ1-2,TGCGCCAGCAGCGTCGGGGACTTAGTAACCTACACCTTC,CASSVGDLVTYTF
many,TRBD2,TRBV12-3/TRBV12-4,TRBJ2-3,TGTGCCAGCAGTCTCGGACTAGCGGGAAATACGCAGTATTTT,CASSLGLAGNTQYF
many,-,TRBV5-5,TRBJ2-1,TGTGCCAGCAGCTTGGAGTCACGAACCTACAATGAGCAGTTCTTC,CASSLESRTYNEQFF
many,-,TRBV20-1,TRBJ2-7,TGCAGTGCTAGAGATCTAGCACTAAGCTCCTACGAGCAGTACTTC,CSARDLALSSYEQYF
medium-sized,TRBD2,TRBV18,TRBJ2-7,TGTGCCAGCTCACCAAGCGGGGGCTACGAGCAGTACTTC,CASSPSGGYEQYF
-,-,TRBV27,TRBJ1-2,TGTGCCAGCAGTTTTTCAGGGTATGATGGCTACACCTTC,CASSFSGYDGYTF
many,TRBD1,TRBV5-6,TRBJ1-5,TGTGCCAGCAGCTTTGGGGGACAGGGTTTCAATCAGCCCCAGCATTTT,CASSFGGQGFNQPQHF
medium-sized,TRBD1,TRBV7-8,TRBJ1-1,TGTGCCAGCTCAGGGGGACAAGAAGCTTTCTTT,CASSGGQEAFF
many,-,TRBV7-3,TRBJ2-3,TGTGCCAGCAGTCCCGTCGGCTCTTTGGCAGATACGCAGTATTTT,CASSPVGSLADTQYF
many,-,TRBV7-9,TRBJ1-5,TGTGCCAGCAGCTTAGCCGGGGCAGCCAATCAGCCCCAGCATTTT,CASSLAGAANQPQHF
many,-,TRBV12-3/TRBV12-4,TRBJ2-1,TGTGCCAGCAGTTTAAGAGTCGAGGGTTACAATGAGCAGTTCTTC,CASSLRVEGYNEQFF
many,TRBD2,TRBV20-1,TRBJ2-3,TGCAGTGCTAGTCTAGCGGGGGGGCCGGGAGATACGCAGTATTTT,CSASLAGGPGDTQYF
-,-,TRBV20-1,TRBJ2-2,TGCAGTGCTAGACCTCAACTTAGGACGTTCGCCGGGGAGCTGTTTTTT,CSARPQLRTFAGELFF
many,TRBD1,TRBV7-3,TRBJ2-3,TGTGCCAGCAGCTCTGAGTGGGGACAGGAGCAGTATTTT,CASSSEWGQEQYF
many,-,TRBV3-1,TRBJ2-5,TGTGCCAGCAGCCAAGAAAGGAGGGGTCTACCCAGGTCTGGGGAGACCCAGTACTTC,CASSQERRGLPRSGETQYF
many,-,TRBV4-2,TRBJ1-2,TGTGCCAGCAGCCAAGATTCCGGTTTCCATGGCTACACCTTC,CASSQDSGFHGYTF
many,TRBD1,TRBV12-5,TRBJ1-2,TGTGCTAGTGGTTCCGGGACAGGATATAACTATGGCTACACCTTC,CASGSGTGYNYGYTF